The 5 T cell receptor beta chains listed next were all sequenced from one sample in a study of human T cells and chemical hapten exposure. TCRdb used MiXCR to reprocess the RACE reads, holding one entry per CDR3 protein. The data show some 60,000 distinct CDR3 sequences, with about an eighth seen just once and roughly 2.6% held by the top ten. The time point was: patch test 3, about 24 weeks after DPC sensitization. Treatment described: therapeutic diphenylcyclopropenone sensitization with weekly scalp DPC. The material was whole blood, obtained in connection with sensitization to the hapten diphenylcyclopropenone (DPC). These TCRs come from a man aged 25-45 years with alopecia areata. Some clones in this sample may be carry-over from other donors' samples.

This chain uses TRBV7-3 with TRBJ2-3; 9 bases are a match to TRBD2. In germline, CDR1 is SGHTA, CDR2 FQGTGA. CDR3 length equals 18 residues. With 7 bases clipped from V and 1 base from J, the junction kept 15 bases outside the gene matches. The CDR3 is CASTRNQASGEGTDTQYF. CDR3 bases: TGTGCCAGCACCCGAAACCAGGCTAGCGGGGAGGGCACAGATACGCAGTATTTT. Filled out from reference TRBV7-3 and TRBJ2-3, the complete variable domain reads GAGVSQTPSNKVTEKGKYVELRCDPISGHTALYWYRQSLGQGPEFLIYFQGTGAADDSGLPNDRFFAVRPEGSVSTLKIQRTERGDSAVYLCASTRNQASGEGTDTQYFGPGTRLTVL.

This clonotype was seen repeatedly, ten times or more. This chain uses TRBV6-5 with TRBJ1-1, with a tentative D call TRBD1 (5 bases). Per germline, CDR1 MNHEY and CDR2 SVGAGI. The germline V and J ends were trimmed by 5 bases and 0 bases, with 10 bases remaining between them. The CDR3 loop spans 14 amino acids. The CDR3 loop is CASSPTDLNTEAFF. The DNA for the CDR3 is TGTGCCAGCAGTCCGACAGACCTGAACACTGAAGCTTTCTTT.

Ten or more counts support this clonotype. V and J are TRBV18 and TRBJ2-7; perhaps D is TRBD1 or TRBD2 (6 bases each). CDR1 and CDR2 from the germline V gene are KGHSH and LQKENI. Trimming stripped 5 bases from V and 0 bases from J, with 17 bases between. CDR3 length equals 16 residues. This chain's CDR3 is CASSRPSGADSYEQYF. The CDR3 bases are TGTGCCAGCTCAAGACCATCGGGGGCCGACTCCTACGAGCAGTACTTC.

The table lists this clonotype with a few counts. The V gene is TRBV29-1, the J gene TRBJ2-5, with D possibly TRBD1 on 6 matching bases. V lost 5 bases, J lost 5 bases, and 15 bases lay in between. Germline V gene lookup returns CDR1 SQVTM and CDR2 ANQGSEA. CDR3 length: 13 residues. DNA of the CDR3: TGCAGCGTTAAAAGGGGGATTCGGGAGACCCAGTACTTC. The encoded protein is CSVKRGIRETQYF.

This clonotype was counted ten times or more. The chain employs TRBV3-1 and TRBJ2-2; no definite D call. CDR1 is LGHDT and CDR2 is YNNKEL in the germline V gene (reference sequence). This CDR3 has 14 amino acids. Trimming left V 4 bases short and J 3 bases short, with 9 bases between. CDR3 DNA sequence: TGTGCCAGCAGCCGAGTGCTACACACCGGGGAGCTGTTTTTT. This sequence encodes CASSRVLHTGELFF.